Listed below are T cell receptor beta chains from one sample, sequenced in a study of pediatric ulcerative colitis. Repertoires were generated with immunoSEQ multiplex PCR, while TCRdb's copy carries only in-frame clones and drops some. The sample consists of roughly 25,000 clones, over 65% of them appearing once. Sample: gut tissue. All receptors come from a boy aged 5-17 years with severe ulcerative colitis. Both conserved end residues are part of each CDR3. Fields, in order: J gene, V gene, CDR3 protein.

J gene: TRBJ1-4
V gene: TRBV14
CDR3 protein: CASSPLNSAGKLFF

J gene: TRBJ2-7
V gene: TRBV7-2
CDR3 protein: CASSLGDFNYEQYF

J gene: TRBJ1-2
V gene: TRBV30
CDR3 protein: CAWSEGTSPDTF

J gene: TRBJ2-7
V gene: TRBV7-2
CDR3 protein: CASSQGLAGGYEQYF

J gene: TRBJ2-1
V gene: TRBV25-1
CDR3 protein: CASSRDSEFF

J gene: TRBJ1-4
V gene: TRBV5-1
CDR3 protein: CASSLGDRSGNEKLFF

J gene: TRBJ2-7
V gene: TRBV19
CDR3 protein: CASSTGYLLGDSYEQYF

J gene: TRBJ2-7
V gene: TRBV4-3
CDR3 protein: CANSQEIRSTSYGYEQYF

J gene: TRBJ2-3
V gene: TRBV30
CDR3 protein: CAWSVGWTSGSF

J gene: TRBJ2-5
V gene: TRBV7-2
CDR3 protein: CASSRSSAETQYF

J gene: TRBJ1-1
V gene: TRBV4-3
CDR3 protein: CASSQVQGIMNTEAFF

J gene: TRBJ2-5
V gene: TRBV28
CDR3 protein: CASSPAGTERTQYF

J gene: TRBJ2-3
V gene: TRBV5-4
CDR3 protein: CASSQEGSTDTQYF

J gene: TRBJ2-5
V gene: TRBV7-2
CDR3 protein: CASSVWGSETQYF

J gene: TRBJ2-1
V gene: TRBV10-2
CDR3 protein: CASSGPGQGNEQFF

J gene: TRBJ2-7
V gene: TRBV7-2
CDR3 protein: CASSLGLAGGGQYF

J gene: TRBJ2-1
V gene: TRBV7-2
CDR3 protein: CASSLMRGLAGVNEQFF

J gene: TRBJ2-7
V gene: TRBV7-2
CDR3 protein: CASSLAGGYEQYF

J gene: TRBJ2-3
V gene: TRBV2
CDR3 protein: CASSEAGTVPTDTQYF

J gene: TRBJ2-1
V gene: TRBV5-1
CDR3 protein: CASSFPSGSGYEQFF

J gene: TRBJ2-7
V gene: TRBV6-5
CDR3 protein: CASAEFPGAGYEQYF

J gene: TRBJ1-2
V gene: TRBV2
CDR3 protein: CASSETGEGYGYTF

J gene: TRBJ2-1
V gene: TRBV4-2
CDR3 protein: CASSHSDQPPSNEQFF

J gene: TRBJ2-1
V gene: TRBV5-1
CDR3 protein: CASSPGGYEQFF

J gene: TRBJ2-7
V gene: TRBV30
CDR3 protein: CAWNDRKSSYEQYF

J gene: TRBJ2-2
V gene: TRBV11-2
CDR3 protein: CASSRGHKNTGELFF